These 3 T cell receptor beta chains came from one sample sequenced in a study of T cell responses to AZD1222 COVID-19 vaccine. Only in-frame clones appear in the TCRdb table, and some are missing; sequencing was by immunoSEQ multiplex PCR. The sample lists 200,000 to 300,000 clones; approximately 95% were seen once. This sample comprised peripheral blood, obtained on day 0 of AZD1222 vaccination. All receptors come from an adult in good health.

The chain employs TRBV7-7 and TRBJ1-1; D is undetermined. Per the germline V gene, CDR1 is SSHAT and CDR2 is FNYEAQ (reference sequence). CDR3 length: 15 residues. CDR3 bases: TGTGCTAGCCCGGGCACCCCTTTGAAGAACACTGAAGCTTTCTTT. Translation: CASPGTPLKNTEAFF.

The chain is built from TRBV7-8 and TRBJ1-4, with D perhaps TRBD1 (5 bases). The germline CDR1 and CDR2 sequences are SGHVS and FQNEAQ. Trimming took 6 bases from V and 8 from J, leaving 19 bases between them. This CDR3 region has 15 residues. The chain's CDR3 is CASRRKGESDEKLFF. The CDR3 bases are TGTGCCAGCAGGCGTAAAGGGGAGTCCGACGAAAAACTGTTTTTT.

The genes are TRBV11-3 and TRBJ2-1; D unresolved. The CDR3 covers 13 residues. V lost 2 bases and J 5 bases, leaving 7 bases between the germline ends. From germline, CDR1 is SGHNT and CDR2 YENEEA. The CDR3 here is CASSLNSDNEQFF. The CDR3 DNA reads TGTGCCAGCAGCTTAAATTCTGACAATGAGCAGTTCTTC. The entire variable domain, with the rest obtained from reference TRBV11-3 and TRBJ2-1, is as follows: EAGVVQSPRYKIIEKKQPVAFWCNPISGHNTLYWYLQNLGQGPELLIRYENEEAVDDSQLPKDRFSAERLKGVDSTLKIQPAELGDSAVYLCASSLNSDNEQFFGPGTRLTVL.